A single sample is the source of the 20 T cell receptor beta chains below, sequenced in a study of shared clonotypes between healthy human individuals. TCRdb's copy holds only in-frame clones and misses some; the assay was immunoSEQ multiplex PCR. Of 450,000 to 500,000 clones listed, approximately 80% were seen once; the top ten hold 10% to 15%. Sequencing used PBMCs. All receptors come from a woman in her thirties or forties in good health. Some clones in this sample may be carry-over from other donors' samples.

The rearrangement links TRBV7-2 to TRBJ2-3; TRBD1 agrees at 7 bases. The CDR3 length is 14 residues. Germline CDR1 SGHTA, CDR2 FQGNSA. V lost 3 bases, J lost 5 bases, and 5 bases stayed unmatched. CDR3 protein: CASSFRDREDTQYF. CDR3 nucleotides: TGTGCCAGCAGCTTCAGAGACAGGGAAGATACGCAGTATTTT.

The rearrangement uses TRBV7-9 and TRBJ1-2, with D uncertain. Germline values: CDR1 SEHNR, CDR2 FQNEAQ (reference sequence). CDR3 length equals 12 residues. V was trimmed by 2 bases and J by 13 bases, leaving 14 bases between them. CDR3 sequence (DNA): TGTGCCAGCAGCTTATTTGGGCAGGACTCCACCTTC. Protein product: CASSLFGQDSTF.

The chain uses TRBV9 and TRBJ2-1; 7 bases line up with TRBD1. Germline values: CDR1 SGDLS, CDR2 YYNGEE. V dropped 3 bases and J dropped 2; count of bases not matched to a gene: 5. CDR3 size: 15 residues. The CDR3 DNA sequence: TGTGCCAGCAGCGCGCAAGACAGGGCCTACAATGAGCAGTTCTTC. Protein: CASSAQDRAYNEQFF.

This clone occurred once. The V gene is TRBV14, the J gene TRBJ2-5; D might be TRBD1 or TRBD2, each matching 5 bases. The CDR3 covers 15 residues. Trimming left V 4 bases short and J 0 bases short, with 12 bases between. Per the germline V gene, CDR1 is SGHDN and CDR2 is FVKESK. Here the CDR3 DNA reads TGTGCCAGCAGCCCCGGGACCTGGTACCAAGAGACCCAGTACTTC. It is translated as CASSPGTWYQETQYF.

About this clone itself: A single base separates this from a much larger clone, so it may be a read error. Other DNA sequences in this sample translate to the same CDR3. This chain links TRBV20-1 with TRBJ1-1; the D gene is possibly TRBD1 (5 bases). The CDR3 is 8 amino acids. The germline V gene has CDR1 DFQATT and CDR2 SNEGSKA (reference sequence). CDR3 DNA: TGCAGCGCGGGGGGAGCTTTCTTT. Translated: CSAGGAFF.

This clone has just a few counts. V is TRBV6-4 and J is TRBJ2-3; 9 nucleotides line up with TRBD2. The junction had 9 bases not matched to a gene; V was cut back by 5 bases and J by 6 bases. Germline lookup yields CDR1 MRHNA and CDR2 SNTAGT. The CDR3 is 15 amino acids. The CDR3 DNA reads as TGTGCCAGCAGTTTCCGTAGCGGGAGTGGGGATACGCAGTATTTT. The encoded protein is CASSFRSGSGDTQYF.

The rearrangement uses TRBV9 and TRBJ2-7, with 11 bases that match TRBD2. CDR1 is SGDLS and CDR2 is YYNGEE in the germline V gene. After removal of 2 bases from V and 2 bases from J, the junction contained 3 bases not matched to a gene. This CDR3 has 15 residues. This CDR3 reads CASSVSSGRPYEQYF. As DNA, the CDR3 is TGTGCCAGCAGCGTTTCTAGCGGGAGGCCCTACGAGCAGTACTTC.

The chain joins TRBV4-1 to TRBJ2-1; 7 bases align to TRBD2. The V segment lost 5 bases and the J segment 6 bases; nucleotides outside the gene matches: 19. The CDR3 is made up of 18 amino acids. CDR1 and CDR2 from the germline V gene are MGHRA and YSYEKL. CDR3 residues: CASSFYQGGRLSGNEQFF. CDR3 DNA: TGCGCCAGCAGCTTTTACCAGGGAGGGAGGTTATCAGGCAATGAGCAGTTCTTC.

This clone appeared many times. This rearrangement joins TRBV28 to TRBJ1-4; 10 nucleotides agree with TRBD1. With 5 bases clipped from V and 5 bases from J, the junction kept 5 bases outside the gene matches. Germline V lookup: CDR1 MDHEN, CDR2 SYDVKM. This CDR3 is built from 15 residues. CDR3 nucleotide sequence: TGTGCCAGCAGTAAAGGACAGGGGGGGAATGAAAAACTGTTTTTT. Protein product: CASSKGQGGNEKLFF.

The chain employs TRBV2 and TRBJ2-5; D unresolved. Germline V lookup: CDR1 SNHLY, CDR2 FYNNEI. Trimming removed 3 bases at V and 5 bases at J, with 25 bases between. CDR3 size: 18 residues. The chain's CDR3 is CASSDARANTQLRETQYF. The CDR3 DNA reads TGTGCCAGCAGTGACGCAAGGGCCAACACCCAATTAAGGGAGACCCAGTACTTC.

The CDR3 reads CAISDGGRGDEQFF. In DNA, the CDR3 is TGTGCCATCAGTGATGGCGGACGGGGGGATGAGCAGTTCTTC. The chain links TRBV10-3 to TRBJ2-1; TRBD2 aligns across 7 bases. The CDR3 loop spans 14 amino acids. J lost 8 bases, V lost 3 bases, and 7 bases had no gene match. CDR1 is ENHRY, CDR2 SYGVKD, per germline.

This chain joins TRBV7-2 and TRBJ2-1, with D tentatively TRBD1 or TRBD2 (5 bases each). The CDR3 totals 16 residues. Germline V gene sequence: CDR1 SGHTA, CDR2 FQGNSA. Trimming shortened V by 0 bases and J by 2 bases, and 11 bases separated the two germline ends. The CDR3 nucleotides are TGTGCCAGCAGCTTAGCGCCGGGGCCTACCTACAATGAGCAGTTCTTC. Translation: CASSLAPGPTYNEQFF.

DNA for the CDR3: TGTGCCATCAGTGTGGACCGCCAAATCCCCTACGAGCAGTACTTC. This sequence encodes CAISVDRQIPYEQYF. The J gene is TRBJ2-7, the V gene TRBV10-3, with D unresolved. Germline V gene data show CDR1 as ENHRY and CDR2 as SYGVKD. CDR3 length equals 15 residues. Trimming took 4 bases from V and 2 from J, leaving 15 bases between them.

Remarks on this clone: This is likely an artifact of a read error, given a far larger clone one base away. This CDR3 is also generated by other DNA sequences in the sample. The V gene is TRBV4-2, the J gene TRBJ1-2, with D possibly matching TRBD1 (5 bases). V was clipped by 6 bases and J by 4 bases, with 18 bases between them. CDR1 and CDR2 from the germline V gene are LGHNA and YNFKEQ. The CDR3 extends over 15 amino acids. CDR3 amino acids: CASSPSGAESYGYTF. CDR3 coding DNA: TGTGCCAGCAGTCCATCCGGGGCCGAGTCCTATGGCTACACCTTC.

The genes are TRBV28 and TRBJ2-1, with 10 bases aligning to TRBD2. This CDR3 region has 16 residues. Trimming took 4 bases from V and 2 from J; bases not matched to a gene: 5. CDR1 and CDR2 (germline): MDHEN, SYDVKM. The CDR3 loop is CASSSLAGGPYNEQFF. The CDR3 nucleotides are TGTGCCAGCAGTTCCTTAGCGGGAGGTCCCTACAATGAGCAGTTCTTC.

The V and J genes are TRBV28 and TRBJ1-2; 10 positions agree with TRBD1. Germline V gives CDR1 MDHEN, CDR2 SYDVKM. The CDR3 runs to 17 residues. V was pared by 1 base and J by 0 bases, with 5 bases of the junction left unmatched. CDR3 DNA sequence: TGTGCCAGCAGTTTATTAGGGACAGGGGACGCTAACTATGGCTACACCTTC. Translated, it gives CASSLLGTGDANYGYTF.

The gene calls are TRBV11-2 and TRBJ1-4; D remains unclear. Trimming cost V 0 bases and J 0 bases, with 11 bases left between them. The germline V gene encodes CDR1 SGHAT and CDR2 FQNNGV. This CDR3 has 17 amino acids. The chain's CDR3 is CASSLDLGVATNEKLFF. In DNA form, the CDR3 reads TGTGCCAGCAGCTTAGATCTCGGGGTTGCAACTAATGAAAAACTGTTTTTT.

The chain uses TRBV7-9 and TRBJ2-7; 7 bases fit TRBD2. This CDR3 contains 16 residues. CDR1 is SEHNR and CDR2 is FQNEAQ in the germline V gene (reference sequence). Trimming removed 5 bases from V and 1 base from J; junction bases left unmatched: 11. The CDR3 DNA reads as TGTGCCAGCAGCCTCTTGGGAGGGGCGGCGTCCTACGAGCAGTACTTC. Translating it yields CASSLLGGAASYEQYF. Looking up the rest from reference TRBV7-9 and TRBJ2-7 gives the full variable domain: DTGVSQNPRHKITKRGQNVTFRCDPISEHNRLYWYRQTLGQGPEFLTYFQNEAQLEKSRLLSDRFSAERPKGSFSTLEIQRTEQGDSAMYLCASSLLGGAASYEQYFGPGTRLTVT.

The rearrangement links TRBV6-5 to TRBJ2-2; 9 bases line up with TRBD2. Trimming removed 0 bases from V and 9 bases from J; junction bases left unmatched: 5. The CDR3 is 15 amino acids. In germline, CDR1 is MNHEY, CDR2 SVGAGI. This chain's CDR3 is CASSYSSSGSRELFF. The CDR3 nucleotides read TGTGCCAGCAGTTACTCGAGTAGCGGGAGTAGGGAGCTGTTTTTT.

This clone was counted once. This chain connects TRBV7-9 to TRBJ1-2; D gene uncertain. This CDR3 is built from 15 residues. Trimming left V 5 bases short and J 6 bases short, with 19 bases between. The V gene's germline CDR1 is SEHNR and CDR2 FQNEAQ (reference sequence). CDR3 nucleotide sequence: TGTGCCAGCAGCCCCTACTGGGAGACTGGCCATGGCTACACCTTC. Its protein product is CASSPYWETGHGYTF.